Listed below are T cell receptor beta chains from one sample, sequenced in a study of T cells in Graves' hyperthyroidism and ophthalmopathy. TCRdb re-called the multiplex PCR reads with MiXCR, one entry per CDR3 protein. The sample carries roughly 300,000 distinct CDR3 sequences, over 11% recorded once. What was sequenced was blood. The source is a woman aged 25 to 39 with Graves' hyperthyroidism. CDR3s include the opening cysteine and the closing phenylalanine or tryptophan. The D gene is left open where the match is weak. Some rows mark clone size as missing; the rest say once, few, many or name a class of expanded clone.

cdr3_aa: CASRLLVAGISTYNEQFF; cdr3_nt: TGTGCCAGCAGATTATTAGTAGCTGGGATAAGCACCTACAATGAGCAGTTCTTC; v_call: TRBV28; clone_size: .; cdr3_length: 18; d_call: .; j_call: TRBJ2-1
cdr3_aa: CASSVQGFNSPLHF; cdr3_nt: TGTGCCAGCAGCGTACAGGGGTTTAATTCACCCCTCCACTTT; v_call: TRBV6-1; clone_size: few; cdr3_length: 14; d_call: TRBD1; j_call: TRBJ1-6
cdr3_aa: CASTPTSEHYNEQFF; cdr3_nt: TGTGCCAGCACCCCGACTAGCGAACATTACAATGAGCAGTTCTTC; v_call: TRBV28; clone_size: many; cdr3_length: 15; d_call: TRBD2; j_call: TRBJ2-1
cdr3_aa: CASSLGTADYNEQFF; cdr3_nt: TGTGCCAGCAGCCTCGGGACAGCAGATTACAATGAGCAGTTCTTC; v_call: TRBV12-3/TRBV12-4; clone_size: .; cdr3_length: 15; d_call: TRBD1; j_call: TRBJ2-1
cdr3_aa: CASSHSIASGHNSDEQFF; cdr3_nt: TGTGCCAGCAGCCATTCTATCGCTAGCGGACACAATTCGGATGAGCAGTTCTTC; v_call: TRBV11-2; clone_size: few; cdr3_length: 18; d_call: TRBD2; j_call: TRBJ2-1
cdr3_aa: CASSVAAGPYGYTF; cdr3_nt: TGTGCCAGCAGCGTAGCTGCGGGGCCCTATGGCTACACCTTC; v_call: TRBV9; clone_size: many; cdr3_length: 14; d_call: .; j_call: TRBJ1-2
cdr3_aa: CASSTLAGTYNEQFF; cdr3_nt: TGTGCCAGCAGTACTCTAGCGGGAACCTACAATGAGCAGTTCTTC; v_call: TRBV27; clone_size: .; cdr3_length: 15; d_call: TRBD2; j_call: TRBJ2-1
cdr3_aa: CAWSVGGATHEQYF; cdr3_nt: TGTGCCTGGAGTGTTGGGGGCGCTACCCACGAGCAGTACTTC; v_call: TRBV30; clone_size: many; cdr3_length: 14; d_call: .; j_call: TRBJ2-7
cdr3_aa: CASSPGTTGELFF; cdr3_nt: TGTGCCAGCAGTCCGGGAACCACCGGGGAGCTGTTTTTT; v_call: TRBV2; clone_size: many; cdr3_length: 13; d_call: .; j_call: TRBJ2-2
cdr3_aa: CASSFRTGNQPQHF; cdr3_nt: TGTGCCAGCAGTTTTAGGACAGGCAATCAGCCCCAGCATTTT; v_call: TRBV27; clone_size: many; cdr3_length: 14; d_call: .; j_call: TRBJ1-5
cdr3_aa: CASSPRKDTGLIRIYGYTF; cdr3_nt: TGTGCCAGCAGTCCCAGAAAAGATACGGGACTGATAAGGATCTATGGCTACACCTTC; v_call: TRBV28; clone_size: many; cdr3_length: 19; d_call: .; j_call: TRBJ1-2
cdr3_aa: CASRMHDVGSGQGTNNEKLFF; cdr3_nt: TGCGCCAGCAGAATGCACGATGTAGGATCGGGACAGGGGACCAATAATGAAAAACTGTTTTTT; v_call: TRBV10-1; clone_size: many; cdr3_length: 21; d_call: TRBD1; j_call: TRBJ1-4
cdr3_aa: CASSEGPITDTQYF; cdr3_nt: TGTGCCAGCAGCGAGGGACCAATCACAGATACGCAGTATTTT; v_call: TRBV7-2; clone_size: many; cdr3_length: 14; d_call: .; j_call: TRBJ2-3
cdr3_aa: CASKSVVGGTGVTEAFF; cdr3_nt: TGTGCCAGCAAGTCGGTCGTTGGGGGGACAGGGGTTACTGAAGCTTTCTTT; v_call: TRBV27; clone_size: many; cdr3_length: 17; d_call: TRBD1; j_call: TRBJ1-1
cdr3_aa: CASSIRGAGANVLTF; cdr3_nt: TGTGCCAGTAGTATACGGGGCGCTGGGGCCAACGTCCTGACTTTC; v_call: TRBV19; clone_size: many; cdr3_length: 15; d_call: .; j_call: TRBJ2-6
cdr3_aa: CASSTGLAGNEQFF; cdr3_nt: TGTGCCAGCAGCACGGGACTAGCTGGCAATGAGCAGTTCTTC; v_call: TRBV11-2; clone_size: few; cdr3_length: 14; d_call: TRBD2; j_call: TRBJ2-1
cdr3_aa: CASSFHRGKFEMNTEAFF; cdr3_nt: TGTGCCAGCAGTTTCCACAGGGGAAAGTTCGAGATGAACACTGAAGCTTTCTTT; v_call: TRBV11-2; clone_size: .; cdr3_length: 18; d_call: TRBD1; j_call: TRBJ1-1
cdr3_aa: CASSQGGQETQYF; cdr3_nt: TGTGCCAGCAGCCAGGGGGGCCAAGAGACCCAGTACTTC; v_call: TRBV3-1; clone_size: many; cdr3_length: 13; d_call: .; j_call: TRBJ2-5
cdr3_aa: CASSLQGGGSGAEKLFF; cdr3_nt: TGTGCCAGCAGTTTACAGGGCGGTGGTTCCGGGGCTGAAAAACTGTTTTTT; v_call: TRBV28; clone_size: many; cdr3_length: 17; d_call: .; j_call: TRBJ1-4
cdr3_aa: CSASGSSYEQCF; cdr3_nt: TGCAGTGCCAGCGGGAGCTCCTACGAGCAGTGCTTC; v_call: TRBV20-1; clone_size: .; cdr3_length: 12; d_call: TRBD2; j_call: TRBJ2-7
cdr3_aa: CASSPRERAAYEQYF; cdr3_nt: TGTGCCAGCAGCCCTAGAGAGCGGGCCGCCTACGAGCAGTACTTC; v_call: TRBV7-2; clone_size: .; cdr3_length: 15; d_call: .; j_call: TRBJ2-7
cdr3_aa: CASSLGQLAFF; cdr3_nt: TGTGCCAGCAGCTTAGGACAGTTGGCTTTCTTT; v_call: TRBV6-1; clone_size: many; cdr3_length: 11; d_call: .; j_call: TRBJ1-1
cdr3_aa: CASSLGSGRINEQFF; cdr3_nt: TGTGCCAGCAGTTTGGGTAGCGGGAGAATCAATGAGCAGTTCTTC; v_call: TRBV12-3/TRBV12-4; clone_size: few; cdr3_length: 15; d_call: TRBD2; j_call: TRBJ2-1
cdr3_aa: CSGGDLSNTIYF; cdr3_nt: TGCAGCGGCGGGGACCTCTCAAACACCATATATTTT; v_call: TRBV29-1; clone_size: .; cdr3_length: 12; d_call: .; j_call: TRBJ1-3
cdr3_aa: CSVPGTSGYTGELFF; cdr3_nt: TGCAGCGTCCCCGGGACTAGCGGATACACCGGGGAGCTGTTTTTT; v_call: TRBV29-1; clone_size: .; cdr3_length: 15; d_call: TRBD2; j_call: TRBJ2-2
cdr3_aa: CSARGLDYQETQYF; cdr3_nt: TGCAGTGCTAGAGGGTTGGACTATCAAGAGACCCAGTACTTC; v_call: TRBV20-1; clone_size: many; cdr3_length: 14; d_call: .; j_call: TRBJ2-5
cdr3_aa: CSVEGPWGETQYF; cdr3_nt: TGCAGCGTTGAAGGGCCCTGGGGAGAGACCCAGTACTTC; v_call: TRBV29-1; clone_size: many; cdr3_length: 13; d_call: .; j_call: TRBJ2-5
cdr3_aa: CASRYTGLGWAFF; cdr3_nt: TGTGCCAGCAGATACACGGGTTTGGGGTGGGCTTTCTTT; v_call: TRBV12-3/TRBV12-4; clone_size: many; cdr3_length: 13; d_call: .; j_call: TRBJ1-1
cdr3_aa: CASSLIGLGNTGELFF; cdr3_nt: TGTGCCAGCAGCTTAATTGGACTAGGCAACACCGGGGAGCTGTTTTTT; v_call: TRBV7-3; clone_size: .; cdr3_length: 16; d_call: TRBD2; j_call: TRBJ2-2
cdr3_aa: CASSLGRRQAFF; cdr3_nt: TGTGCCAGCAGCCTCGGACGGAGGCAAGCTTTCTTT; v_call: TRBV7-9; clone_size: many; cdr3_length: 12; d_call: .; j_call: TRBJ1-1
cdr3_aa: CASSADRTGRYEQYF; cdr3_nt: TGTGCCAGCTCCGCTGACCGGACAGGGAGGTACGAGCAGTACTTC; v_call: TRBV18; clone_size: few; cdr3_length: 15; d_call: TRBD1; j_call: TRBJ2-7
cdr3_aa: CASSPTYRGTYEQYF; cdr3_nt: TGTGCCAGCAGCCCAACATACAGGGGGACCTACGAGCAGTACTTC; v_call: TRBV7-6; clone_size: .; cdr3_length: 15; d_call: TRBD1; j_call: TRBJ2-7
cdr3_aa: CASSLPGGETQYF; cdr3_nt: TGTGCCAGCAGCTTGCCCGGCGGGGAGACCCAGTACTTC; v_call: TRBV11-2; clone_size: many; cdr3_length: 13; d_call: .; j_call: TRBJ2-5
cdr3_aa: CASSLDPSSDEQFF; cdr3_nt: TGCGCCAGCAGCTTGGACCCTTCCTCGGATGAGCAGTTCTTC; v_call: TRBV5-1; clone_size: many; cdr3_length: 14; d_call: .; j_call: TRBJ2-1
cdr3_aa: CASKIDRAIRIGGLFF; cdr3_nt: TGTGCCAGCAAAATAGACAGGGCGATCCGGATCGGGGGGCTGTTTTTT; v_call: TRBV7-8; clone_size: .; cdr3_length: 16; d_call: .; j_call: TRBJ2-2
cdr3_aa: CASSIRTTGGEQFF; cdr3_nt: TGTGCCAGCAGCATTAGAACTACTGGGGGTGAGCAGTTCTTC; v_call: TRBV14; clone_size: .; cdr3_length: 14; d_call: .; j_call: TRBJ2-1
cdr3_aa: CASRTSFTDTQYF; cdr3_nt: TGCGCCAGCCGGACATCCTTCACAGATACGCAGTATTTT; v_call: TRBV5-1; clone_size: .; cdr3_length: 13; d_call: .; j_call: TRBJ2-3
cdr3_aa: CASSFPRGTSGSNYNEQFF; cdr3_nt: TGTGCCAGCAGCTTCCCTAGAGGAACTAGCGGGAGCAACTACAATGAGCAGTTCTTC; v_call: TRBV11-2; clone_size: many; cdr3_length: 19; d_call: TRBD2; j_call: TRBJ2-1
cdr3_aa: CSAQGQSTEAFF; cdr3_nt: TGCAGTGCCCAGGGACAGTCAACTGAAGCTTTCTTT; v_call: TRBV20-1; clone_size: few; cdr3_length: 12; d_call: TRBD1; j_call: TRBJ1-1
cdr3_aa: CASTRRGAFTF; cdr3_nt: TGTGCCAGTACTAGACGAGGGGCTTTCACCTTC; v_call: TRBV12-3/TRBV12-4; clone_size: few; cdr3_length: 11; d_call: .; j_call: TRBJ1-2
cdr3_aa: CATSDVGQGQDTQYF; cdr3_nt: TGTGCCACCAGTGACGTGGGACAGGGACAAGATACGCAGTATTTT; v_call: TRBV24-1; clone_size: many; cdr3_length: 15; d_call: TRBD1; j_call: TRBJ2-3
cdr3_aa: CASSPAPRLEQFF; cdr3_nt: TGTGCCAGCAGCCCTGCCCCCCGCCTTGAGCAGTTCTTC; v_call: TRBV6-2/TRBV6-3; clone_size: .; cdr3_length: 13; d_call: .; j_call: TRBJ2-1
cdr3_aa: CASSAMGAGELFF; cdr3_nt: TGTGCCAGCAGCGCGATGGGTGCCGGGGAGCTGTTTTTT; v_call: TRBV14; clone_size: many; cdr3_length: 13; d_call: .; j_call: TRBJ2-2
cdr3_aa: CSVEEDRTRTDTQYF; cdr3_nt: TGCAGCGTTGAGGAGGATCGGACTCGTACAGATACGCAGTATTTT; v_call: TRBV29-1; clone_size: .; cdr3_length: 15; d_call: .; j_call: TRBJ2-3
cdr3_aa: CASRQGPGINNEQFF; cdr3_nt: TGTGCCAGCAGGCAGGGGCCAGGCATTAACAATGAGCAGTTCTTC; v_call: TRBV28; clone_size: few; cdr3_length: 15; d_call: .; j_call: TRBJ2-1
cdr3_aa: CSVSGRGDTQYF; cdr3_nt: TGCAGCGTTTCTGGAAGAGGCGATACGCAGTATTTT; v_call: TRBV29-1; clone_size: many; cdr3_length: 12; d_call: .; j_call: TRBJ2-3
cdr3_aa: CASREGAHTDTQYF; cdr3_nt: TGTGCCAGCAGAGAGGGAGCCCACACAGATACGCAGTATTTT; v_call: TRBV28; clone_size: many; cdr3_length: 14; d_call: .; j_call: TRBJ2-3
cdr3_aa: CASRGTKGPNF; cdr3_nt: TGTGCCAGCAGAGGGACTAAAGGTCCCAACTTC; v_call: TRBV28; clone_size: .; cdr3_length: 11; d_call: TRBD2; j_call: TRBJ2-5
cdr3_aa: CASSFGTLETQYF; cdr3_nt: TGTGCCAGCAGTTTCGGGACTCTAGAGACCCAGTACTTC; v_call: TRBV7-2; clone_size: many; cdr3_length: 13; d_call: .; j_call: TRBJ2-5
cdr3_aa: CSARDATGGEANYGYTF; cdr3_nt: TGCAGTGCTAGAGATGCGACAGGGGGGGAGGCTAACTATGGCTACACCTTC; v_call: TRBV20-1; clone_size: .; cdr3_length: 17; d_call: TRBD1; j_call: TRBJ1-2
cdr3_aa: CASSGTSGQGGYGYTF; cdr3_nt: TGTGCCAGCAGTGGGACCTCAGGGCAGGGGGGTTATGGCTACACCTTC; v_call: TRBV6-1; clone_size: few; cdr3_length: 16; d_call: TRBD1; j_call: TRBJ1-2
cdr3_aa: CASSSGAGYTF; cdr3_nt: TGTGCCAGCAGTTCTGGCGCGGGCTACACCTTC; v_call: TRBV12-3/TRBV12-4; clone_size: many; cdr3_length: 11; d_call: .; j_call: TRBJ1-2
cdr3_aa: CASSLLLGGAGTEAFF; cdr3_nt: TGTGCCAGCAGTTTACTACTAGGGGGCGCGGGCACTGAAGCTTTCTTT; v_call: TRBV28; clone_size: .; cdr3_length: 16; d_call: TRBD1; j_call: TRBJ1-1
cdr3_aa: CASSDWETQYF; cdr3_nt: TGTGCCAGCAGTGACTGGGAGACCCAGTACTTC; v_call: TRBV12-3/TRBV12-4; clone_size: many; cdr3_length: 11; d_call: .; j_call: TRBJ2-5
cdr3_aa: CASSQRGWYEETQYF; cdr3_nt: TGTGCCAGCAGCCAACGGGGGTGGTACGAAGAGACCCAGTACTTC; v_call: TRBV14; clone_size: few; cdr3_length: 15; d_call: .; j_call: TRBJ2-5